The sequence of this TCR beta chain was determined in a study of memory CD4+ T cells and cytomegalovirus serostatus. Across the study: Healthy Belgian adult donors included nine or ten CMV-positive and some 24 CMV-negative people.

CDR3 length equals 17 residues. The germline gives CDR1 LNHDA, CDR2 SQIVND (reference sequence). V shed 5 bases, J shed 0 bases, and the junction held 10 bases outside the gene matches. Single viable CD3+CD4+CD8-CD45RO+ cells were sorted as the memory CD4+ T cells. In the study's own analysis: After removing out-of-frame reads, 2 million to 2.5 million distinct TCRbeta sequences remained. Only in-frame clones appear in the TCRdb table, and some are missing; sequencing was by immunoSEQ multiplex PCR. V and J calls and clone size are given by that table; D and trimming were obtained from the DNA. The table includes tens of thousands of clones, roughly 80% detected once. This clone was observed a single time.

The sequence was collected from an adult in good health and CMV-seronegative. The chain joins TRBV19 to TRBJ1-3; 7 bases match TRBD1. The material sequenced was memory CD4+ T cells from blood. The CDR3 sequence: CASSRQGLTSSGNTIYF. The CDR3 DNA sequence: TGTGCCAGTAGTCGACAGGGACTTACCAGCTCTGGAAACACCATATATTTT.